These 16 T cell receptor beta chains were all obtained from the same sample, sequenced in a study of T cells in Graves' hyperthyroidism and ophthalmopathy (dated by TCRdb to the late 2010s). Library preparation employed multiplex PCR. This sample was sequenced with an Illumina HiSeq 2000. The TCR beta CDR3 regions were amplified from RNA transcripts. The TCR CDR3 was subjected to a first round of RT-PCR using the HTBI primer set and the Qiagen OneStep RT-PCR kit. The public reads were quality trimmed at Q25 with fastp and then assembled into clones with MiXCR by TCRdb, keeping productive beta chains. Rows are combined by CDR3 protein, so each entry shows the most common genes and DNA. The sample includes some 340,000 distinct CDR3 sequences, with about 13% observed a single time. Almost 35% of the sample is in the top ten clones. The sequencing sample was made of blood. Receptor source: a middle-aged woman with Graves' ophthalmopathy.

The J gene is TRBJ1-1, the V gene TRBV19; D remains unclear. This CDR3 comprises 13 residues. Trimming took 7 bases from V and 1 from J, leaving 10 bases between them. Germline V CDR1 and CDR2: LNHDA, SQIVND (reference sequence). The CDR3 sequence: CASIGPENTEAFF. In DNA form, the CDR3 reads TGTGCCAGTATAGGGCCAGAGAACACTGAAGCTTTCTTT.

In this sample, this clonotype turned up many times. The chain is built from TRBV6-5 and TRBJ2-2, with D possibly being TRBD2 (6 bases). Per germline, CDR1 MNHEY and CDR2 SVGAGI. The CDR3 covers 18 residues. V was shortened by 0 bases and J by 2 bases, with 16 bases between the two germline ends. CDR3 DNA sequence: TGTGCCAGCAGTTACTCCGGAGGGATCGAGCTAAACACCGGGGAGCTGTTTTTT. This encodes CASSYSGGIELNTGELFF.

This clonotype was observed at least ten times. The chain carries TRBV3-1 and TRBJ2-7; no clear D. The CDR3 has 15 amino acids. With 0 bases removed from V and 0 bases from J, the gap between germline ends came to 9 bases. The germline V gene has CDR1 LGHDT and CDR2 YNNKEL (reference sequence). The CDR3 DNA reads TGTGCCAGCAGCCAAGAGGTGTCAGTCTCCTACGAGCAGTACTTC. Its protein product is CASSQEVSVSYEQYF.

In its sample, this clonotype was seen many times. The chain links TRBV2 to TRBJ1-2, with D maybe TRBD1 (6 bases). V lost 6 bases to trimming and J lost 0 bases, with 11 bases between them. The CDR3 is made up of 14 amino acids. Germline loops: CDR1 SNHLY, CDR2 FYNNEI. The CDR3 coding sequence is TGTGCCAGCAGGCCGACAGGCACTAACTATGGCTACACCTTC. Its translation: CASRPTGTNYGYTF. The full variable domain, with the rest looked up from reference TRBV2 and TRBJ1-2, is EPEVTQTPSHQVTQMGQEVILRCVPISNHLYFYWYRQILGQKVEFLVSFYNNEISEKSEIFDDQFSVERPDGSNFTLKIRSTKLEDSAMYFCASRPTGTNYGYTFGSGTRLTVV.

The chain combines TRBV15 with TRBJ2-3; 7 bases line up with TRBD2. Looked up from germline, CDR1 is LNHNV and CDR2 is YYDKDF (reference sequence). V lost 1 base, J lost 1 base, and 5 bases stayed unmatched. The CDR3 is 16 residues long. CDR3 amino acids: CATSRVGRGGTDTQYF. CDR3 sequence (DNA): TGTGCCACCAGCAGAGTAGGTCGGGGGGGCACAGATACGCAGTATTTT.

This clonotype was recorded a few times. The V and J genes are TRBV6-6 and TRBJ2-2; maybe TRBD1 (6 bases). The CDR3 loop spans 16 amino acids. Germline CDR1 reads MNHNY; CDR2 reads SVGAGI (reference sequence). V lost 2 bases, J lost 6 bases, and 16 bases lay in between. The DNA for the CDR3 is TGTGCCAGCAGTTACCCGGTCGGGACATACGCCGGGGAGCTGTTTTTT. Translated, it gives CASSYPVGTYAGELFF.

This chain links TRBV12-3 or TRBV12-4 with TRBJ2-4, with 9 nucleotides matching TRBD1. This CDR3 comprises 16 residues. Unmatched junction bases numbered 6, after V lost 5 bases and J lost 1 base. CDR3 in amino acids: CASSPDRGSAKNIQYF. DNA for the CDR3: TGTGCCAGCAGTCCGGACAGGGGATCGGCCAAAAACATTCAGTACTTC.

This clonotype was counted a few times. The chain employs TRBV7-6 and TRBJ2-3; 9 bases agree with TRBD2. This CDR3 region has 16 residues. Losses at the gene ends were 5 bases for V and 2 bases for J; bases not matched to a gene: 8. Per the germline V gene, CDR1 is SGHVS and CDR2 is FNYEAQ. The CDR3 protein is CASSGLSGSVTDTQYF. CDR3 DNA: TGTGCCAGCAGCGGACTTAGCGGGAGTGTCACAGATACGCAGTATTTT.

The chain carries TRBV2 and TRBJ2-1; D is unresolved. The germline V gene has CDR1 SNHLY and CDR2 FYNNEI. V was cut by 6 bases and J by 1 base, with 7 bases left in between. The CDR3 spans 13 residues. The CDR3 loop reads CASRSSSYNEQFF. The CDR3 DNA is TGTGCCAGCAGGAGTTCTTCCTACAATGAGCAGTTCTTC. Filled out from reference TRBV2 and TRBJ2-1, the complete variable domain reads EPEVTQTPSHQVTQMGQEVILRCVPISNHLYFYWYRQILGQKVEFLVSFYNNEISEKSEIFDDQFSVERPDGSNFTLKIRSTKLEDSAMYFCASRSSSYNEQFFGPGTRLTVL.

This clonotype was observed a handful of times. The V call is TRBV7-6, the J call TRBJ2-7; 10 bases align to TRBD1. Germline V gene lookup returns CDR1 SGHVS and CDR2 FNYEAQ. The J segment lost 5 bases and the V segment lost 3 bases, leaving 13 bases of the junction unmatched. The CDR3 spans 17 residues. CDR3 in amino acids: CASSFLFGDRGSDEQYF. As DNA, the CDR3 is TGTGCCAGCAGCTTTTTATTCGGGGACAGGGGATCCGACGAGCAGTACTTC.

This clonotype occurred a few times. The J gene is TRBJ1-3, the V gene TRBV19; tentative D call: TRBD1 (5 bases). The CDR3 sequence is 17 residues long. Germline V gene lookup returns CDR1 LNHDA and CDR2 SQIVND (reference sequence). Trimming left V 8 bases short and J 0 bases short, with 20 bases between. DNA for the CDR3: TGTGCCAGTCTCAAGACCCCGACAGTCGACTCTGGAAACACCATATATTTT. Translating it yields CASLKTPTVDSGNTIYF.

This clonotype was seen at least ten times. V usage is TRBV2 and J usage is TRBJ2-2; D may be TRBD2 (5 bases). Trimming left V 10 bases short and J 5 bases short, with 14 bases between. The CDR3 is made up of 13 amino acids. The germline CDR1 and CDR2 sequences are SNHLY and FYNNEI. The CDR3: CANGDPGTGELFF. The CDR3 DNA follows: TGTGCCAACGGTGACCCGGGGACCGGGGAGCTGTTTTTT.

This clonotype came up many times. The V and J genes are TRBV7-9 and TRBJ1-5, with D possibly TRBD1 on 5 matching bases. Trimming cost V 3 bases and J 0 bases, with 6 bases left between them. From germline, CDR1 is SEHNR and CDR2 FQNEAQ (reference sequence). CDR3 length: 14 residues. CDR3 sequence (DNA): TGTGCCAGCAGCTTCGGGGCTAGCAATCAGCCCCAGCATTTT. As protein: CASSFGASNQPQHF. The whole variable domain, remainder taken from reference TRBV7-9 and TRBJ1-5, is DTGVSQNPRHKITKRGQNVTFRCDPISEHNRLYWYRQTLGQGPEFLTYFQNEAQLEKSRLLSDRFSAERPKGSFSTLEIQRTEQGDSAMYLCASSFGASNQPQHFGDGTRLSIL.

V and J are TRBV18 and TRBJ2-1; 8 nucleotides align to TRBD2. The germline V gene has CDR1 KGHSH and CDR2 LQKENI. The junction had 5 bases not matched to a gene; V was cut back by 3 bases and J by 1 base. The CDR3 spans 16 residues. The CDR3 DNA follows: TGTGCCAGCTCACCTGCCCGGGAGGGTTCCTACAATGAGCAGTTCTTC. This encodes CASSPAREGSYNEQFF.

The chain couples TRBV5-1 to TRBJ2-7; the D is unclear. Germline lookup yields CDR1 SGHRS and CDR2 YFSETQ. This CDR3 spans 14 amino acids. Trimming removed 4 bases at V and 3 bases at J, with 14 bases between. The chain's CDR3 is CASSMVTPDYEQYF. In DNA form, the CDR3 reads TGCGCCAGCAGCATGGTAACACCAGACTACGAGCAGTACTTC.

This clonotype occurred many times. DNA for the CDR3: TGCAGTGCTAGTGCCCCCGGGACAGGGAGCGACGAGCAGTACTTC. Translating it yields CSASAPGTGSDEQYF. V and J are TRBV20-1 and TRBJ2-7; 9 bases are a match to TRBD1. The CDR3 contains 15 residues. Unmatched junction bases numbered 11, after V lost 3 bases and J lost 5 bases. Germline assignment: CDR1 DFQATT and CDR2 SNEGSKA (reference sequence).